Described below is a single T cell receptor beta chain sequence and its context. As yet, its antigen is unknown. The data are from a study of somatic mutations in cytotoxic T cells in rheumatoid arthritis. Study conclusions and caveats: Of the expanded CD8+ clones, the antigen targets were not known.

The CDR3 runs 10 residues. V shed 6 bases and J shed 13 bases, with 15 bases lying between them. CDR1 is DFQATT and CDR2 is SNEGSKA in the germline V gene (reference sequence). Here immunoSEQ multiplex PCR was the method, and the copy in TCRdb shows in-frame clones only, minus some. The repertoire holds about 36,000 clones, with under 90% as singletons. The V gene is TRBV20-1, the J gene TRBJ1-2; D remains unclear. The clonotype was recovered from a man aged 35 to 55 in good health. Sequenced: CD8+ T cells sorted from blood. Here the CDR3 reads CSASQSPATF. For the CDR3, the DNA is TGCAGTGCCTCACAGTCCCCAGCCACCTTC.